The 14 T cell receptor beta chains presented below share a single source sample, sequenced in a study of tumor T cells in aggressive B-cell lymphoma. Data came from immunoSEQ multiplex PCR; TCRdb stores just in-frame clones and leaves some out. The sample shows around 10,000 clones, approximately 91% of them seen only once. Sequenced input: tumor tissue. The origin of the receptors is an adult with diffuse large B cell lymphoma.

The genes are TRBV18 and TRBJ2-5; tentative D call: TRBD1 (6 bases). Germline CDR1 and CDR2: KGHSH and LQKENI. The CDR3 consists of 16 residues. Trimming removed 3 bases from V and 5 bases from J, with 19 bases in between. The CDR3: CASSPYWDTGGETQYF. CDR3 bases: TGTGCCAGCTCACCGTATTGGGACACCGGCGGGGAGACCCAGTACTTC. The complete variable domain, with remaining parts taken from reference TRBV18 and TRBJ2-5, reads NAGVMQNPRHLVRRRGQEARLRCSPMKGHSHVYWYRQLPEEGLKFMVYLQKENIIDESGMPKERFSAEFPKEGPSILRIQQVVRGDSAAYFCASSPYWDTGGETQYFGPGTRLLVL.

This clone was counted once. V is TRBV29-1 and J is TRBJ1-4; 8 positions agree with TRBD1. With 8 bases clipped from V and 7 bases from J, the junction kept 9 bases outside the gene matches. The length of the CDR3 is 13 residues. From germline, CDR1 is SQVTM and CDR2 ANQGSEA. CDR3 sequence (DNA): TGCAGCACCTCTCAGGGGGCAGGTGAAAAACTGTTTTTT. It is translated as CSTSQGAGEKLFF.

Written as DNA, the CDR3 is TGTGCCAGCAGTCCCCGAGACAGAACGAGGGAGACCCAGTACTTC. This gives the protein CASSPRDRTRETQYF. The chain carries TRBV6-6 and TRBJ2-5; D may be TRBD1 (5 bases). Germline lookup yields CDR1 MNHNY and CDR2 SVGAGI (reference sequence). This CDR3 region has 15 residues. Trimming took off 5 bases at V and 5 bases at J, with 18 bases between the two ends.

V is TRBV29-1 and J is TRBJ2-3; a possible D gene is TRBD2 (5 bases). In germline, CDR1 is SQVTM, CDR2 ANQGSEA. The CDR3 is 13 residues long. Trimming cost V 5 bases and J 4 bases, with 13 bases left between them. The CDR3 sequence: CSVRETQSDTQYF. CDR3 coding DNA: TGCAGCGTTCGGGAAACACAGTCAGATACGCAGTATTTT.

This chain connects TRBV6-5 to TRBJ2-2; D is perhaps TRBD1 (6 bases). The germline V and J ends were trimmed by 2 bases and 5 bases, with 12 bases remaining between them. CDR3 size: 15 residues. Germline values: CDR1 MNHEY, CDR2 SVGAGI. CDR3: CASSYLDSSTGELFF. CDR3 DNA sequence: TGTGCCAGCAGTTACCTGGACAGTTCGACCGGGGAGCTGTTTTTT.

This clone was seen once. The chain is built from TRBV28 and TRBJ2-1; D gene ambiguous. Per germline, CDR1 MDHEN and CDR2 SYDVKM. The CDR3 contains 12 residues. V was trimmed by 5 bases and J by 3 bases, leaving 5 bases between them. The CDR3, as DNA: TGTGCCAGCAGTCCTTACTACAATGAGCAGTTCTTC. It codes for CASSPYYNEQFF. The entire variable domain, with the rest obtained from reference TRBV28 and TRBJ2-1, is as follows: DVKVTQSSRYLVKRTGEKVFLECVQDMDHENMFWYRQDPGLGLRLIYFSYDVKMKEKGDIPEGYSVSREKKERFSLILESASTNQTSMYLCASSPYYNEQFFGPGTRLTVL.

CDR3 protein: CASSPPPGSSGANVLTF. In DNA, the CDR3 is TGCGCCAGCAGCCCCCCACCCGGTAGTTCTGGGGCCAACGTCCTGACTTTC. The genes are TRBV4-1 and TRBJ2-6; D is unresolved. Trimming cost V 4 bases and J 1 base, with 14 bases left between them. CDR1 MGHRA and CDR2 YSYEKL come from the germline V gene. There are 17 residues in the CDR3.

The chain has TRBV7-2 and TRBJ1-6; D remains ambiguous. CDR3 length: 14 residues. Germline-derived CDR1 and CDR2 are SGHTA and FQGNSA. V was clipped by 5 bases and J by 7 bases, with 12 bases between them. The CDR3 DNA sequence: TGTGCCAGCAGCACCGGAGTAGAGAATTCACCCCTCCACTTT. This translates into CASSTGVENSPLHF.

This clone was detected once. CDR3 coding DNA: TGTGCCAGCTCACCTTACCAAAGCGGGGATACCGGGGAGCTGTTTTTT. Translation: CASSPYQSGDTGELFF. The V gene is TRBV18, the J gene TRBJ2-2, with TRBD2 identical over 7 bases. The CDR3 has 16 residues. Trimming at V came to 3 bases and at J to 5 bases, leaving 9 bases not matched to a gene. Germline V gene lookup returns CDR1 KGHSH and CDR2 LQKENI.

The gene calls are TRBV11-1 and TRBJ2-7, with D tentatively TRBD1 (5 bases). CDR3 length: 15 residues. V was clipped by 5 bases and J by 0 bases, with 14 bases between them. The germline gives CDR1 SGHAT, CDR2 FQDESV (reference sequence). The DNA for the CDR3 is TGTGCCAGCAGCCAGGGCCTTACGAGCTCCTACGAGCAGTACTTC. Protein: CASSQGLTSSYEQYF. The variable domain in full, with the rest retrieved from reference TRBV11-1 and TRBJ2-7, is EAEVAQSPRYKITEKSQAVAFWCDPISGHATLYWYRQILGQGPELLVQFQDESVVDDSQLPKDRFSAERLKGVDSTLKIQPAELGDSAMYLCASSQGLTSSYEQYFGPGTRLTVT.

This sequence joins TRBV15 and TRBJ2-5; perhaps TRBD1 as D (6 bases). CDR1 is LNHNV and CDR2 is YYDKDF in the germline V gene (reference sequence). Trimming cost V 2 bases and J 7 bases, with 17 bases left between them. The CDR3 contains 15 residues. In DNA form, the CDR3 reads TGTGCCACCAGCAGACCCCTGGGGGCCAGAGTGACCCAGTACTTC. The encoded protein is CATSRPLGARVTQYF. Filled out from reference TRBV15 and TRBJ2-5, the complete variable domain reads DAMVIQNPRYQVTQFGKPVTLSCSQTLNHNVMYWYQQKSSQAPKLLFHYYDKDFNNEADTPDNFQSRRPNTSFCFLDIRSPGLGDTAMYLCATSRPLGARVTQYFGPGTRLLVL.

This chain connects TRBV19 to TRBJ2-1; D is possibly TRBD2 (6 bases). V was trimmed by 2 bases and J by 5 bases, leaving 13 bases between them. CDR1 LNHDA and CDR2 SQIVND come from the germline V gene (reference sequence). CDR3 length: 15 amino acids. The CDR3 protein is CASSIFGGANNEQFF. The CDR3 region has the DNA TGTGCCAGTAGTATATTCGGCGGGGCCAACAATGAGCAGTTCTTC.

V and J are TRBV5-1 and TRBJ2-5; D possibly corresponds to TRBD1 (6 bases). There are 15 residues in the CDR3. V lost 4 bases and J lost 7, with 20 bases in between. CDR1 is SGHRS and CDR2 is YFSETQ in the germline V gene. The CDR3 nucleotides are TGCGCCAGCAGCCAGCCCGCAGGGGCGATTGGGACCCAGTACTTC. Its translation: CASSQPAGAIGTQYF.

The CDR3 DNA reads as TGTGCCAGCAGCGTAGCCGCCCTTAGCGGGGCACAAGGCGAGCAGTACTTC. Translation: CASSVAALSGAQGEQYF. The genes are TRBV9 and TRBJ2-7; 8 nucleotides line up with TRBD2. J gave up 6 bases and V 0 bases, and 14 bases lay outside the gene matches. Germline values: CDR1 SGDLS, CDR2 YYNGEE. CDR3 size: 17 residues.